Listed below are T cell receptor beta chains from one sample, sequenced in a study of T cell responses to AZD1222 COVID-19 vaccine. The method was immunoSEQ multiplex PCR; TCRdb's version includes in-frame clones alone and lacks a portion of them. The profile shows around 130,000 clones, over 75% of them singletons. The sample in question was peripheral blood, obtained on day 0 of MenACWY control vaccination. The receptor source for this set is an adult in good health. The CDR3 runs from the conserved cysteine through the conserved F or W. The D gene is left open where the match is weak. Clone sizes are given selectively: once, few, many, or a class where the clone is expanded.

D gene	J gene	V gene	clone size	CDR3 protein	CDR3 DNA
NA	TRBJ2-7	TRBV18	NA	CASSPDLYEQYF	TGTGCCAGCTCACCGGACCTTTACGAGCAGTACTTC
TRBD2	TRBJ2-5	TRBV5-1	NA	CASSRTSGQETQYF	TGCGCCAGCAGCCGGACTAGCGGCCAAGAGACCCAGTACTTC
NA	TRBJ2-5	TRBV28	NA	CASSWLGGRETQYF	TGTGCCAGCAGTTGGCTTGGGGGGCGGGAGACCCAGTACTTC
TRBD2	TRBJ2-2	TRBV18	NA	CASSRGLAGGLGTSNTGELFF	TGTGCCAGCTCACGCGGACTAGCGGGAGGGCTTGGGACATCGAACACCGGGGAGCTGTTTTTT
TRBD2	TRBJ2-3	TRBV9	NA	CASSAPRSGLAGEYTQYF	TGTGCCAGCAGCGCCCCCCGTTCGGGACTAGCGGGAGAATATACGCAGTATTTT
NA	TRBJ2-2	TRBV18	NA	CASSPKSAIENTGELFF	TGTGCCAGCTCACCAAAATCCGCCATCGAGAACACCGGGGAGCTGTTTTTT
TRBD1	TRBJ2-7	TRBV5-5	NA	CASSFRDRGYEQYF	TGTGCCAGCAGCTTCCGGGACAGGGGCTACGAGCAGTACTTC
TRBD1	TRBJ2-1	TRBV7-2	once	CASSPGTGAFPNYNEQFF	TGTGCCAGCAGCCCCGGGACAGGGGCCTTCCCGAATTACAATGAGCAGTTCTTC
NA	TRBJ1-1	TRBV27	once	CASSSSGTKTEAFF	TGTGCCAGCAGTTCCTCCGGGACCAAAACTGAAGCTTTCTTT
NA	TRBJ1-5	TRBV20-1	once	CSASNSNQPQHF	TGCAGTGCCAGTAATAGCAATCAGCCCCAGCATTTT
NA	TRBJ2-7	TRBV12-5	NA	CASGLAGRYEQYF	TGTGCTAGTGGTTTGGCCGGCAGATACGAGCAGTACTTC
NA	TRBJ2-2	TRBV24-1	NA	CATRGGGTGELFF	TGTGCCACCAGAGGGGGGGGCACCGGGGAGCTGTTTTTT
TRBD2	TRBJ2-7	TRBV7-9	once	CASSLALPSGYSYEQYF	TGTGCCAGCAGCTTAGCTCTTCCTAGCGGATACTCCTACGAGCAGTACTTC
TRBD2	TRBJ2-7	TRBV4-1	NA	CASSPTGLAGSYEQYF	TGCGCCAGCAGCCCCACCGGACTAGCGGGCTCCTACGAGCAGTACTTC
NA	TRBJ1-2	TRBV6-5	NA	CASRNREHYGYTF	TGTGCCAGCAGAAACAGGGAGCACTATGGCTACACCTTC
TRBD1	TRBJ2-7	TRBV19	NA	CASSPGQGGEQYF	TGTGCCAGTAGCCCGGGACAGGGGGGCGAGCAGTACTTC
TRBD2	TRBJ2-7	TRBV3-1/TRBV3-2	NA	CASSQDSVGGRSTEQYF	TGTGCCAGCAGCCAAGATAGCGTAGGCGGGAGGAGTACCGAGCAGTACTTC
TRBD2	TRBJ2-1	TRBV5-6	NA	CASSFPSGYNEQFF	TGTGCCAGCAGCTTCCCTAGCGGATACAATGAGCAGTTCTTC
NA	TRBJ2-6	TRBV7-2	NA	CASSLGAGANVLTF	TGTGCCAGCAGCTTGGGTGCTGGGGCCAACGTCCTGACTTTC
TRBD2	TRBJ2-1	TRBV7-9	NA	CATSGSYNEQFF	TGTGCGACCAGCGGGAGCTACAATGAGCAGTTCTTC
NA	TRBJ2-5	TRBV5-1	NA	CASSLDALQKGETQYF	TGCGCCAGCAGCTTGGACGCTCTTCAAAAGGGGGAGACCCAGTACTTC
TRBD2	TRBJ2-1	TRBV5-4	NA	CASKTGTTYNEQFF	TGTGCCAGCAAGACCGGGACTACCTACAATGAGCAGTTCTTC
NA	TRBJ2-7	TRBV5-1	NA	CASSRGTVAYEQYF	TGCGCCAGCAGCAGAGGGACGGTTGCCTACGAGCAGTACTTC
NA	TRBJ2-1	TRBV29-1	NA	CSVDSVGGGEQFF	TGCAGCGTTGATTCTGTAGGGGGGGGTGAGCAGTTCTTC
NA	TRBJ2-3	TRBV7-7	NA	CASSPQPPGSSTDTQYF	TGTGCCAGCAGCCCACAACCGCCGGGATCTAGCACAGATACGCAGTATTTT
NA	TRBJ1-5	TRBV7-9	NA	CASSLEQNQPQHF	TGTGCCAGCAGCTTAGAACAAAATCAGCCCCAGCATTTT
TRBD2	TRBJ2-7	TRBV3-1/TRBV3-2	NA	CASSLRLAGAYEQYF	TGTGCCAGCAGCCTAAGACTAGCGGGGGCCTACGAGCAGTACTTC
NA	TRBJ1-1	TRBV5-1	NA	CASSITGIGTEAFF	TGCGCCAGCAGCATCACAGGGATTGGCACTGAAGCTTTCTTT
NA	TRBJ2-1	TRBV7-9	NA	CASSAYNEQFF	TGTGCCAGCAGCGCATACAATGAGCAGTTCTTC
TRBD1	TRBJ1-1	TRBV19	NA	CASSLRGRGTEAFF	TGTGCCAGTAGCCTGAGGGGGCGGGGCACTGAAGCTTTCTTT
TRBD1	TRBJ2-7	TRBV5-1	NA	CASSPGQAYSSYEQYF	TGCGCCAGCAGTCCGGGACAGGCCTACAGCTCCTACGAGCAGTACTTC